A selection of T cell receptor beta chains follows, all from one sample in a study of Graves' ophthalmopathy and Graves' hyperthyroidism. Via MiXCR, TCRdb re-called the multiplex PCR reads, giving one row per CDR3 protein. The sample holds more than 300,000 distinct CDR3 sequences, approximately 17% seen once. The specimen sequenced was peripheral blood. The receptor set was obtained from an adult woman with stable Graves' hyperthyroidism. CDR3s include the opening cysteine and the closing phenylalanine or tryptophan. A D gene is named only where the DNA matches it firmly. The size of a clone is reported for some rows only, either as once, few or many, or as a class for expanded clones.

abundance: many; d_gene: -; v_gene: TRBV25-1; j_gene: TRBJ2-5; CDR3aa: CASSGSSLDLQETQYF; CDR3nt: TGTGCCAGCAGTGGTAGCTCATTGGACCTCCAAGAGACCCAGTACTTC
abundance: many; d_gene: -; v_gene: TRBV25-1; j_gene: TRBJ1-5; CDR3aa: CASHGGGGHQPQHF; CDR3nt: TGTGCCAGCCATGGGGGCGGGGGCCATCAGCCCCAGCATTTT
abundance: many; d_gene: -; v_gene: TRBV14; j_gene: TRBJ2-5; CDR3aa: CASSQVRGWSETQYF; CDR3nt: TGTGCCAGCAGCCAAGTAAGAGGGTGGAGTGAGACCCAGTACTTC
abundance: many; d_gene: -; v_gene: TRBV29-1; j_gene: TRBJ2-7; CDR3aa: CSVRDGPYEQYF; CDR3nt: TGCAGCGTCCGGGACGGACCCTACGAGCAGTACTTC
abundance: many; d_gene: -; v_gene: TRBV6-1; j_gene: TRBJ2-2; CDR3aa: CASSRTTGELFF; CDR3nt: TGTGCCAGCAGCAGGACCACCGGGGAGCTGTTTTTT
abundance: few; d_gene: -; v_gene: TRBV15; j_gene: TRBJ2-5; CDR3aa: CATSNRETQYF; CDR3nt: TGTGCCACCAGCAATAGAGAGACCCAGTACTTC
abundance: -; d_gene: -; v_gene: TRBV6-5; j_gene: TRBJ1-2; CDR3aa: CASSYGTADYGYTF; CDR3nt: TGTGCCAGCAGTTACGGGACGGCAGACTATGGCTACACCTTC
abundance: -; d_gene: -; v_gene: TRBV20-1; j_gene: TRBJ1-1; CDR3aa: CSASPDGLMNTDAFF; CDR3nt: TGCAGTGCTAGCCCCGACGGACTAATGAACACTGATGCTTTCTTT
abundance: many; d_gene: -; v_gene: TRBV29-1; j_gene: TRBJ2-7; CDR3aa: CSVEGDREASYEQYF; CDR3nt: TGCAGCGTTGAGGGAGACAGGGAGGCCTCCTACGAGCAGTACTTC
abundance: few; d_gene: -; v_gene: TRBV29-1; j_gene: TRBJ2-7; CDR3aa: CSVEGLDSLNEQYF; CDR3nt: TGCAGCGTTGAAGGTCTTGACTCTCTAAACGAGCAGTACTTC
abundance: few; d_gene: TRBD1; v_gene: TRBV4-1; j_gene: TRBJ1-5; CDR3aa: CASSQKTGTASNQPQHF; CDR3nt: TGCGCCAGCAGCCAAAAGACCGGGACAGCTAGCAATCAGCCCCAGCATTTT
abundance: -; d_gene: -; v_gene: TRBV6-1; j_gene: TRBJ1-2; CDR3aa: CASSESQGYYGYTF; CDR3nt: TGTGCCAGCAGTGAAAGTCAGGGATACTATGGCTACACCTTC
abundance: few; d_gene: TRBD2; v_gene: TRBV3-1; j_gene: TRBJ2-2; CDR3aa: CASSQVSGRINTGELFF; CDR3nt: TGTGCCAGCAGCCAAGTTAGCGGGAGGATTAACACCGGGGAGCTGTTTTTT
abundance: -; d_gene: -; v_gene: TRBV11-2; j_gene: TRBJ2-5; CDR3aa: CASSLVGLAPQEAQYF; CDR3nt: TGTGCCAGCAGCTTAGTGGGGCTAGCCCCCCAAGAGGCCCAGTACTTC
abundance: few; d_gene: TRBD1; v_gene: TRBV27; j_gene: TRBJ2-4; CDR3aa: CASSLRFSVRGAKNIQYF; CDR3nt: TGTGCCAGCAGTCTCCGATTCTCGGTCAGGGGGGCCAAAAACATTCAGTACTTC
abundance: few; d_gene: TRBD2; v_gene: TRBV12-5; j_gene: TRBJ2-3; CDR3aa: CASGLLLAGGTDTQYF; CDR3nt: TGTGCTAGTGGTTTGCTTCTAGCGGGAGGTACAGATACGCAGTATTTT
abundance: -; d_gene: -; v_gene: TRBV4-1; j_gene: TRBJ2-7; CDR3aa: CASSQAFSRYEQYF; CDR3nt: TGCGCCAGCAGCCAAGCGTTTAGCAGATACGAGCAGTACTTC
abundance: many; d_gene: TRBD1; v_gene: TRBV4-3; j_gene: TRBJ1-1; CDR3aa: CASSQVGQAMNTEAFF; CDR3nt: TGCGCCAGCAGCCAGGTAGGACAGGCCATGAACACTGAAGCTTTCTTT
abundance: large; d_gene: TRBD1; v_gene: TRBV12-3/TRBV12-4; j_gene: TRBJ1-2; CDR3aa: CASSPGTGNYGYTF; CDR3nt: TGTGCCAGCAGTCCAGGGACAGGAAACTATGGCTACACCTTC
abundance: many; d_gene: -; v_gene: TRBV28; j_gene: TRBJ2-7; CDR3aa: CASSSFGFPYEQYF; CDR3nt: TGTGCCAGCAGTTCTTTTGGGTTTCCCTACGAGCAGTACTTC